This T cell receptor beta chain derives from a study of blood T cell repertoires in COVID-19. About the research overall: The study drew acute and convalescent COVID-19 samples from the United States, Italy and Spain.

The V and J ends lost 0 bases and 0 bases respectively, with 24 bases between them. The CDR3 spans 22 residues. Germline CDR1 and CDR2: LNHDA and SQIVND (reference sequence). Using immunoSEQ multiplex PCR, the repertoire was profiled, and TCRdb retains in-frame clones only, with some absent. The data contain about 150,000 clones, roughly 77% of them singletons. The V call is TRBV19, the J call TRBJ2-6, with D maybe TRBD1 (5 bases). Sequenced sample: peripheral blood. The sequence was collected from a man aged 55-75 years with acute or convalescent COVID-19. CDR3 in DNA: TGTGCCAGTAGTATAGATACCTGGGTAGGGGCGATCATCAGCTCTGGGGCCAACGTCCTGACTTTC. Translating it yields CASSIDTWVGAIISSGANVLTF.